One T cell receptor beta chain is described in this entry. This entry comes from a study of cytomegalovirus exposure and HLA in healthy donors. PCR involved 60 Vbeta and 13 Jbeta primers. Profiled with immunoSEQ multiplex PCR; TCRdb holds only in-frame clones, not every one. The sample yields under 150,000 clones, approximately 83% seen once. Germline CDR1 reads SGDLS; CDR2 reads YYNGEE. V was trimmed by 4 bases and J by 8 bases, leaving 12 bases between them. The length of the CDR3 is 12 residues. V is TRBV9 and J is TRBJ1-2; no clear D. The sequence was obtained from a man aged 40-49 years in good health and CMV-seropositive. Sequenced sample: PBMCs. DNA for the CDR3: TGTGCCAGCAGCACACGAGGTCGGGGCTACACCTTC. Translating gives CASSTRGRGYTF.